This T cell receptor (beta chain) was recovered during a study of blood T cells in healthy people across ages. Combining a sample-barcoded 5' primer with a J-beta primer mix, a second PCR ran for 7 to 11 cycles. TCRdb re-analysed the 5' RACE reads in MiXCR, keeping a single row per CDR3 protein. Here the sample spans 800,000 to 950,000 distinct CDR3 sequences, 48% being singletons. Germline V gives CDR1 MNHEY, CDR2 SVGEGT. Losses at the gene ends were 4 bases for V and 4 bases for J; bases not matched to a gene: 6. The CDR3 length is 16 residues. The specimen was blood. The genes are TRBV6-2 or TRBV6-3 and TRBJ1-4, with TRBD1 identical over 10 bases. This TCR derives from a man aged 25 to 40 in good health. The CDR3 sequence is CASSWDRGRGNEKLFF. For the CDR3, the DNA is TGTGCCAGCAGTTGGGACAGGGGCAGGGGTAATGAAAAACTGTTTTTT.